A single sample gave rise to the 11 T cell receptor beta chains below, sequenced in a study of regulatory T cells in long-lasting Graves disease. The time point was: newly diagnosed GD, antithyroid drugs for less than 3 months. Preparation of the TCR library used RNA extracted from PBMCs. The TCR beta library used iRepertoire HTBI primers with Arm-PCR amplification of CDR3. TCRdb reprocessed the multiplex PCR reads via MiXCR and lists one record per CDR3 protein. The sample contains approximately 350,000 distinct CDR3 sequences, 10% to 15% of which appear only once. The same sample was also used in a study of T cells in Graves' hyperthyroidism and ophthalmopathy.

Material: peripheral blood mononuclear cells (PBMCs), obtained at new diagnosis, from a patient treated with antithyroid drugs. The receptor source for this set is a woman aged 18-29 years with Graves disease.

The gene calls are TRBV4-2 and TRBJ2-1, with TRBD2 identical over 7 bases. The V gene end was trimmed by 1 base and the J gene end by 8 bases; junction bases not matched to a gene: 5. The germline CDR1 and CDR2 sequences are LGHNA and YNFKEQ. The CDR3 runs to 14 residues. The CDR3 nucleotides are TGTGCCAGCAGCCAAGTGGGGGGGTCGGATGAGCAGTTCTTC. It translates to CASSQVGGSDEQFF.

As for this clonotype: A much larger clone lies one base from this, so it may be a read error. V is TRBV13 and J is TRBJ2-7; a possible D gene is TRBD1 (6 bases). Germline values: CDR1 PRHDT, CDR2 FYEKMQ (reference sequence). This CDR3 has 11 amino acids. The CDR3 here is CASSLGRGHSF. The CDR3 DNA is TGTGCCAGCAGCTTAGGCAGGGGACACAGCTTC.

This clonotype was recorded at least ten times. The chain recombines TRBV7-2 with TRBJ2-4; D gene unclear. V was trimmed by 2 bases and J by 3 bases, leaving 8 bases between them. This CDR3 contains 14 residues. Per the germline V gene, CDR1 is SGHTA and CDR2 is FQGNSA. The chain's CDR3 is CASSLLLSKNIQYF. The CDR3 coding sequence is TGTGCCAGCAGCTTACTCTTGAGCAAAAACATTCAGTACTTC.

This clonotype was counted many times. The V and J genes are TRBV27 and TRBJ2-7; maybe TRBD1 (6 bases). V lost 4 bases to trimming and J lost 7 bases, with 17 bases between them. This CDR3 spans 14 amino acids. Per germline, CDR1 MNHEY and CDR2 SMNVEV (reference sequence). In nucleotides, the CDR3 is TGTGCCAGCAGTTCCGGGGACAACTCCGGGGAGCAGTACTTC. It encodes CASSSGDNSGEQYF.

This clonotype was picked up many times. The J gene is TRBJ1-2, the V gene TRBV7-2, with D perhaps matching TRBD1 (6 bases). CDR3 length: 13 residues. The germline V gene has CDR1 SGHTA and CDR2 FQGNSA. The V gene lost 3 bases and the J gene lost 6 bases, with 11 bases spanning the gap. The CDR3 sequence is CASSLGASNGYTF. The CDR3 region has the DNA TGTGCCAGCAGCTTGGGGGCGTCGAATGGCTACACCTTC.

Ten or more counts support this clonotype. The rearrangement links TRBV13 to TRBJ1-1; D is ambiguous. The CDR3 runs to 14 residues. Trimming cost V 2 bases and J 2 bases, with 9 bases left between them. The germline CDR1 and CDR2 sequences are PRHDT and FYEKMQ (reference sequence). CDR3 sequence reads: CASSLRPVNTEAFF. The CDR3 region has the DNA TGTGCCAGCAGCTTAAGACCGGTAAACACTGAAGCTTTCTTT.

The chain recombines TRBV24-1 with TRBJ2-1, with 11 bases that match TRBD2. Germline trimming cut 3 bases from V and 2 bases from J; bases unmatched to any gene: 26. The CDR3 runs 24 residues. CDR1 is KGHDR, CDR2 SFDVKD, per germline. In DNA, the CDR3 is TGTGCCACCAGTGATCCCCAGGCACGGACCTCTAGCGGGAGGCCCCCGACGCCCTACAATGAGCAGTTCTTC. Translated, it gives CATSDPQARTSSGRPPTPYNEQFF.

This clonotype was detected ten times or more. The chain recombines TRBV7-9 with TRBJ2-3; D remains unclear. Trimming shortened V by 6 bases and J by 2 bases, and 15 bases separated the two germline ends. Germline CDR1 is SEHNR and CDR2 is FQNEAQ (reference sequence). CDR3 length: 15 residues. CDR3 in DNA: TGTGCCAGCAGTACCGTCGGGCGGCCCACAGATACGCAGTATTTT. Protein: CASSTVGRPTDTQYF.

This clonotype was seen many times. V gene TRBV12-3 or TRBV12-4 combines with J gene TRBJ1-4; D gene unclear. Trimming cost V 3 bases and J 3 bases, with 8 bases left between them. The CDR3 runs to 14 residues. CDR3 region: CASSFFGPNEKLFF. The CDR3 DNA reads TGTGCCAGCAGTTTTTTCGGGCCTAATGAAAAACTGTTTTTT.

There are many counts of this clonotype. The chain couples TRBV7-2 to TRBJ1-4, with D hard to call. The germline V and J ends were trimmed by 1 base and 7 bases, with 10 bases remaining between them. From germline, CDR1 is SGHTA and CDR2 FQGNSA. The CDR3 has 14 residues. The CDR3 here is CASSLDRRSEKLFF. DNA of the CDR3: TGTGCCAGCAGCTTAGATAGAAGAAGTGAAAAACTGTTTTTT. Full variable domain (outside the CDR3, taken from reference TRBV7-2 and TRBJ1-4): GAGVSQSPSNKVTEKGKDVELRCDPISGHTALYWYRQSLGQGLEFLIYFQGNSAPDKSGLPSDRFSAERTGGSVSTLTIQRTQQEDSAVYLCASSLDRRSEKLFFGSGTQLSVL.

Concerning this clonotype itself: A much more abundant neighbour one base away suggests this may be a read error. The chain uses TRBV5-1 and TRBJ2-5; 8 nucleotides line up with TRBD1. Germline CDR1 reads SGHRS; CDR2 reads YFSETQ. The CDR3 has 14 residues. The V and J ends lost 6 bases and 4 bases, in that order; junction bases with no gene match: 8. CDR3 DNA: TGCGCCAGCACGCTACTTCAGGGGGCAGAGACCCAGTACTTC. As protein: CASTLLQGAETQYF.